This TCR beta chain was captured in a study of blood T cell repertoires in COVID-19. Study information: The origin of the acute and convalescent COVID-19 samples was the United States, Italy and Spain. T cells, B-cell-depleted T cells, or PBMCs supplied cDNA or gDNA.

In the source study's methods: Scientists estimated how many nucleated cells there were by amplifying reference gene primers. The protocol was immunoSEQ multiplex PCR, while the TCRdb copy is restricted to in-frame clones and leaves out a portion. The V and J calls and the clone size are those of that table, but D and trimming were determined from the DNA. The sample has about 210,000 clones, 65% to 85% seen once. V was pared by 3 bases and J by 2 bases, with 11 bases between. There are 14 residues in the CDR3. CDR1 is SGHRS and CDR2 is YFSETQ in the germline V gene. The J gene is TRBJ2-5, the V gene TRBV5-1; possible D gene TRBD1, 6 bases. Specimen: peripheral blood. The source is a man in his forties or fifties with active or convalescent COVID-19. CDR3 nucleotides: TGCGCCAGCAGCTCAAGGGGGTATCAAGAGACCCAGTACTTC. This gives the protein CASSSRGYQETQYF.